A single sample gave rise to the 21 T cell receptor beta chains below, sequenced in a study of metastatic and nonmetastatic thyroid tumors. Via MiXCR, TCRdb re-called the PCR reads. The profile shows 15,000 to 20,000 clones, around a third of them singletons. Patients underwent thyroid surgery, and none had received any treatment before it. The sample taken for sequencing was tumor tissue. The receptor set was obtained from a male donor with papillary thyroid cancer or a benign thyroid nodule (not recorded which). Some clones in this sample may be carry-over from other donors' samples.

The count of this clone is one. The gene calls are TRBV27 and TRBJ1-1, with D perhaps TRBD1 (6 bases). CDR3 length: 16 residues. Germline values: CDR1 MNHEY, CDR2 SMNVEV (reference sequence). The V end was cut by 10 bases, the J end by 4 bases, with 25 bases between. The CDR3, as DNA: TGTGCCATTCCCCCGGGGTGGGTCGCAGGGGTCACTGAAGCTTTCTTT. Translation gives CAIPPGWVAGVTEAFF.

In its sample, this clone was seen many times. The chain uses TRBV4-1 and TRBJ2-3; D is uncertain. The ends were cut back, 2 bases at V and 2 bases at J, with 8 bases in the middle. The CDR3 spans 14 residues. Looked up from germline, CDR1 is MGHRA and CDR2 is YSYEKL. The CDR3 loop reads CASSQKLDTDTQYF. In nucleotides, the CDR3 is TGCGCCAGCAGCCAAAAACTCGACACAGATACGCAGTATTTT.

This clone occurred many times. The chain carries TRBV19 and TRBJ2-5, with a possible D match to TRBD2 (7 bases). The CDR3 length is 19 residues. Germline V CDR1 and CDR2: LNHDA, SQIVND (reference sequence). The V and J ends lost 1 base and 4 bases respectively, with 25 bases between them. The CDR3 reads CASSIGGGRRRSVGETQYF. CDR3 in DNA: TGTGCCAGTAGTATAGGCGGGGGCAGGCGGAGATCTGTGGGAGAGACCCAGTACTTC.

This clone was picked up a small number of times. V gene TRBV20-1 combines with J gene TRBJ2-7; 8 nucleotides line up with TRBD2. Germline V lookup: CDR1 DFQATT, CDR2 SNEGSKA (reference sequence). The CDR3 length is 13 residues. Germline trimming cut 4 bases from V and 6 bases from J; bases unmatched to any gene: 8. The CDR3 sequence is CSANSGTAVEQYF. For the CDR3, the DNA is TGCAGTGCTAATAGCGGGACCGCGGTCGAGCAGTACTTC.

This clone appeared many times. The chain employs TRBV13 and TRBJ2-7; TRBD2 aligns across 10 bases. This CDR3 contains 14 residues. V lost 2 bases, J lost 6 bases, and 4 bases stayed unmatched. Germline V gene data show CDR1 as PRHDT and CDR2 as FYEKMQ (reference sequence). In nucleotides, the CDR3 is TGTGCCAGCAGCTTAAGTCTAGCGGGGGTCGAGCAGTACTTC. Residues: CASSLSLAGVEQYF.

The CDR3 protein is CASSVGPGKYSGNTIYF. CDR3 sequence (DNA): TGTGCCAGCAGCGTAGGACCCGGGAAATACTCTGGAAACACCATATATTTT. This chain links TRBV9 with TRBJ1-3, with unresolved D. Germline values: CDR1 SGDLS, CDR2 YYNGEE. The CDR3 is 17 residues long. Trimming took off 0 bases at V and 0 bases at J, with 13 bases between the two ends.

This clone occurred a few times. The V and J genes are TRBV11-2 and TRBJ1-1, with D perhaps matching TRBD1 (6 bases). The V gene lost 3 bases and the J gene lost 6 bases, with 11 bases spanning the gap. Germline values: CDR1 SGHAT, CDR2 FQNNGV. The CDR3 is 13 residues long. This CDR3 reads CASSLLQGSEAFF. Here the CDR3 DNA reads TGTGCCAGCAGCTTGCTACAGGGTTCTGAAGCTTTCTTT.

This clone was found many times. The chain uses TRBV20-1 and TRBJ1-1; D unclear. Germline lookup yields CDR1 DFQATT and CDR2 SNEGSKA (reference sequence). The CDR3 consists of 15 residues. V lost 0 bases to trimming and J lost 4 bases, with 15 bases between them. The CDR3 loop reads CSARDGLKGSTEAFF. The CDR3 DNA reads as TGCAGTGCTAGAGATGGATTGAAAGGGAGCACTGAAGCTTTCTTT.

This clone was seen ten or more times. The chain employs TRBV5-1 and TRBJ2-5; D is undetermined. The CDR3 covers 13 residues. Germline V gene sequence: CDR1 SGHRS, CDR2 YFSETQ. V was pared by 3 bases and J by 1 base, with 7 bases between. CDR3 amino acids: CASSYGSQETQYF. Written as DNA, the CDR3 is TGCGCCAGCAGCTACGGTAGCCAAGAGACCCAGTACTTC.

This clone has just one count. One base away lies a much larger clone, so this may be a sequencing read error. The chain combines TRBV11-2 with TRBJ1-1, with D tentatively TRBD1 (5 bases). The CDR3 has 15 amino acids. CDR1 is SGHAT, CDR2 FQNNGV, per germline. Here the CDR3 DNA reads TGTGCCAGCAGCCTTGGAGGGACGGTCTATTTTGAATCTTTCTTT. Its translation is CASSLGGTVYFESFF.

Many counts were recorded for this clone. This chain joins TRBV11-3 and TRBJ2-1, with unresolved D. Germline CDR1 SGHNT, CDR2 YENEEA. This CDR3 is 16 amino acids long. Trimming cost V 0 bases and J 0 bases, with 9 bases left between them. The CDR3 region has the DNA TGTGCCAGCAGCTTAGATCCTAGAGGCTCCTACAATGAGCAGTTCTTC. It encodes CASSLDPRGSYNEQFF.

This clone was seen many times. A much larger clone differs by one base, so this may be a read error. The DNA for the CDR3 is TGTGCCAGCAGCTCCTTATTCCGGGACCGGAGCACTGAAGCTTTCTTT. Translated, it gives CASSSLFRDRSTEAFF. This sequence joins TRBV11-2 and TRBJ1-1; weak D call: TRBD1 (5 bases). CDR3 length: 16 residues. Germline V gives CDR1 SGHAT, CDR2 FQNNGV. Trimming pared 4 bases from V and 4 bases from J, leaving 19 bases between. The entire variable domain, with the rest obtained from reference TRBV11-2 and TRBJ1-1, is as follows: EAGVAQSPRYKIIEKRQSVAFWCNPISGHATLYWYQQILGQGPKLLIQFQNNGVVDDSQLPKDRFSAERLKGVDSTLKIQPAKLEDSAVYLCASSSLFRDRSTEAFFGQGTRLTVV.

By sample share, this clone is medium-sized. The J gene is TRBJ2-1, the V gene TRBV10-3; D is unclear. CDR3 length: 16 amino acids. The V end lost 0 bases, the J end lost 4 bases, and 13 bases lay between the germline ends. Germline V gene lookup returns CDR1 ENHRY and CDR2 SYGVKD. The CDR3 nucleotides read TGTGCCATCAGTGAGTCGTCGGGTCGAGGTTACAATGAGCAGTTCTTC. Translation gives CAISESSGRGYNEQFF.

This clone was observed a handful of times. The V call is TRBV27, the J call TRBJ2-5; D is ambiguous. The CDR3 consists of 12 residues. V dropped 4 bases and J dropped 5 bases, with 8 bases sitting between them. CDR1 is MNHEY and CDR2 is SMNVEV in the germline V gene (reference sequence). The CDR3 loop reads CASSWGGETQYF. In DNA, the CDR3 is TGTGCCAGCAGTTGGGGTGGTGAGACCCAGTACTTC.

The rearrangement uses TRBV20-1 and TRBJ2-3; 7 positions match TRBD2. CDR1 is DFQATT, CDR2 SNEGSKA, per germline (reference sequence). This CDR3 has 15 amino acids. V gave up 3 bases and J gave up 2 bases; unmatched junction bases: 8. The DNA for the CDR3 is TGCAGTGCTAGGCGTCTAGCGGCCGTCACAGATACGCAGTATTTT. Translating it yields CSARRLAAVTDTQYF.

The V and J genes are TRBV28 and TRBJ2-1, with a tentative D call TRBD2 (5 bases). V was shortened by 4 bases and J by 2 bases, with 15 bases between the two germline ends. CDR3 size: 16 residues. CDR1 and CDR2 from the germline V gene are MDHEN and SYDVKM. CDR3 bases: TGTGCCAGCAGTTCTATAGCGTTGCGTCCCTACAATGAGCAGTTCTTC. This gives the protein CASSSIALRPYNEQFF.

This clone was counted at least ten times. This sequence may be a read error, since a much larger clone differs from it by one base. This sample includes further DNA sequences coding for the same CDR3. The chain is built from TRBV2 and TRBJ2-2; 9 nucleotides match TRBD2. The length of the CDR3 is 15 residues. Germline CDR1 and CDR2: SNHLY and FYNNEI. This CDR3 is CASSGLAGSVGELFF. Here the CDR3 DNA reads TGTGCCAGTAGTGGGCTAGCGGGGTCGGTCGGGGAGCTGTTTTTT.

The chain combines TRBV28 with TRBJ2-1; 8 bases map to TRBD1. The CDR3 has 13 residues. Germline values: CDR1 MDHEN, CDR2 SYDVKM. V dropped 6 bases and J dropped 6; count of bases not matched to a gene: 4. In nucleotides, the CDR3 is TGTGCCAGCAGAGTAACAGGGGGCAATGAGCAGTTCTTC. It encodes CASRVTGGNEQFF.

This clone is classed as medium-sized. The chain employs TRBV9 and TRBJ2-7; the D gene is possibly TRBD1 (6 bases). This CDR3 is built from 13 residues. V dropped 7 bases and J dropped 0 bases, with 11 bases sitting between them. The germline CDR1 and CDR2 sequences are SGDLS and YYNGEE. The CDR3: CASPWDTSYEQYF. The CDR3 DNA sequence: TGTGCCAGCCCCTGGGACACCTCCTACGAGCAGTACTTC.

This clone is medium-sized in the sample. This chain links TRBV7-8 with TRBJ2-1; D gene unclear. This CDR3 region has 14 residues. The germline V gene has CDR1 SGHVS and CDR2 FQNEAQ. Trimming took 4 bases from V and 0 from J, leaving 7 bases between them. Written as DNA, the CDR3 is TGTGCCAGCAGCTCCCCAAGCTCCTACAATGAGCAGTTCTTC. Translating it yields CASSSPSSYNEQFF.

Concerning this clone itself: Germline is not matched at one junction end, which may reflect a read error. The chain carries TRBV7-6 and TRBJ2-6, with D unclear. Germline loops: CDR1 SGHVS, CDR2 FNYEAQ. The CDR3 is 15 residues long. DNA for the CDR3: TGTGCCAGCAGCTTAGATCCCAGTAAGGCCAACTTCCTGCCTTTC. Amino acid sequence: CASSLDPSKANFLPF.